This is a list of T cell receptor beta chains from one sample in a study of cytomegalovirus exposure and HLA in healthy donors. Clones were sequenced by immunoSEQ multiplex PCR, and TCRdb holds only the in-frame ones, with some missing. The sample contains 63,000 or so clones, under 85% of which appear only once. The sample taken for sequencing was PBMCs. These receptors originate from a woman in her 30s in good health and CMV-seronegative. Both conserved end residues are part of each CDR3. Each record gives: D gene, CDR3 length, V gene, J gene, clone size, CDR3 protein, CDR3 DNA. The D gene is left open where the match is weak. The size field is filled for only some rows; it gives once, few, many or a size class.

d_call: -; cdr3_length: 13; v_call: TRBV27; j_call: TRBJ1-2; clone_size: -; cdr3_aa: CASSLQDSDGYTF; cdr3_nt: TGTGCCAGCAGTTTACAGGATTCGGATGGCTACACCTTC
d_call: -; cdr3_length: 22; v_call: TRBV12-2; j_call: TRBJ2-1; clone_size: -; cdr3_aa: CASRLPPSRQGFVFSSYNEQFF; cdr3_nt: TGTGCAAGTCGCCTCCCACCATCTCGACAGGGCTTTGTCTTTAGCTCCTACAATGAGCAGTTCTTC
d_call: -; cdr3_length: 15; v_call: TRBV7-6; j_call: TRBJ2-1; clone_size: -; cdr3_aa: CASSPEWSSYNEQFF; cdr3_nt: TGTGCCAGCAGCCCCGAGTGGAGTTCCTACAATGAGCAGTTCTTC
d_call: TRBD2; cdr3_length: 17; v_call: TRBV11-3; j_call: TRBJ2-1; clone_size: once; cdr3_aa: CASSLGTSGGSYNEQFF; cdr3_nt: TGTGCCAGCAGCTTAGGGACTAGCGGAGGCTCCTACAATGAGCAGTTCTTC
d_call: TRBD2; cdr3_length: 16; v_call: TRBV7-9; j_call: TRBJ2-1; clone_size: -; cdr3_aa: CASSPGGGPAYNEQFF; cdr3_nt: TGTGCCAGCAGCCCTGGGGGAGGGCCCGCCTACAATGAGCAGTTCTTC
d_call: TRBD1; cdr3_length: 16; v_call: TRBV7-9; j_call: TRBJ1-1; clone_size: -; cdr3_aa: CASSLALGTVGSEAFF; cdr3_nt: TGTGCCAGCAGCTTAGCACTTGGGACAGTCGGCTCTGAAGCTTTCTTT
d_call: TRBD2; cdr3_length: 16; v_call: TRBV11-3; j_call: TRBJ2-3; clone_size: -; cdr3_aa: CASSPRLAGEGDTQYF; cdr3_nt: TGTGCCAGCAGCCCCAGACTAGCGGGCGAGGGGGATACGCAGTATTTT
d_call: TRBD2; cdr3_length: 18; v_call: TRBV5-1; j_call: TRBJ2-5; clone_size: -; cdr3_aa: CASSLAAGTSGGRETQYF; cdr3_nt: TGCGCCAGCAGCTTGGCTGCAGGGACTAGCGGGGGAAGAGAGACCCAGTACTTC
d_call: -; cdr3_length: 13; v_call: TRBV2; j_call: TRBJ2-1; clone_size: -; cdr3_aa: CASSESGIAEQFF; cdr3_nt: TGTGCCAGCAGTGAATCGGGTATAGCTGAGCAGTTCTTC
d_call: -; cdr3_length: 14; v_call: TRBV5-8; j_call: TRBJ2-7; clone_size: -; cdr3_aa: CASSLDPGRRGQYF; cdr3_nt: TGTGCCAGCAGCTTGGATCCTGGGCGTCGGGGGCAGTACTTC
d_call: -; cdr3_length: 15; v_call: TRBV4-1; j_call: TRBJ2-1; clone_size: few; cdr3_aa: CASSQDRGFGVEQFF; cdr3_nt: TGCGCCAGCAGCCAAGATCGAGGGTTTGGAGTTGAGCAGTTCTTC
d_call: TRBD1; cdr3_length: 14; v_call: TRBV27; j_call: TRBJ1-2; clone_size: -; cdr3_aa: CASSRGQDNYGYTF; cdr3_nt: TGTGCCAGCAGTCGGGGACAGGATAACTATGGCTACACCTTC
d_call: -; cdr3_length: 12; v_call: TRBV7-9; j_call: TRBJ1-1; clone_size: -; cdr3_aa: CASSFERTEAFF; cdr3_nt: TGTGCCAGCAGCTTCGAGAGGACTGAAGCTTTCTTT
d_call: TRBD1; cdr3_length: 14; v_call: TRBV7-9; j_call: TRBJ1-6; clone_size: -; cdr3_aa: CASRTGTEGSPLHF; cdr3_nt: TGTGCCAGCAGGACCGGGACAGAGGGATCACCCCTCCACTTT
d_call: TRBD1; cdr3_length: 15; v_call: TRBV7-9; j_call: TRBJ2-3; clone_size: -; cdr3_aa: CASSWDREMTDTQYF; cdr3_nt: TGTGCCAGCAGCTGGGACAGGGAGATGACAGATACGCAGTATTTT
d_call: TRBD1; cdr3_length: 16; v_call: TRBV10-3; j_call: TRBJ2-1; clone_size: -; cdr3_aa: CAISMGQYLTYNEQFF; cdr3_nt: TGTGCCATCAGTATGGGACAGTATCTTACCTACAATGAGCAGTTCTTC
d_call: -; cdr3_length: 15; v_call: TRBV5-6; j_call: TRBJ2-7; clone_size: -; cdr3_aa: CASSPVGRGGYEQYF; cdr3_nt: TGTGCCAGCAGCCCGGTGGGCAGGGGCGGCTACGAGCAGTACTTC
d_call: -; cdr3_length: 16; v_call: TRBV6-1; j_call: TRBJ2-1; clone_size: -; cdr3_aa: CASSALERAYYNEQFF; cdr3_nt: TGTGCCAGCAGTGCCCTTGAGCGGGCATATTACAATGAGCAGTTCTTC
d_call: -; cdr3_length: 15; v_call: TRBV4-3; j_call: TRBJ2-5; clone_size: -; cdr3_aa: CASSQARDSQETQYF; cdr3_nt: TGCGCCAGCAGCCAAGCCCGGGACTCTCAAGAGACCCAGTACTTC
d_call: -; cdr3_length: 10; v_call: TRBV6-5; j_call: TRBJ2-5; clone_size: -; cdr3_aa: CAAGQETQYF; cdr3_nt: TGTGCCGCGGGCCAAGAGACCCAGTACTTC
d_call: TRBD2; cdr3_length: 16; v_call: TRBV28; j_call: TRBJ2-4; clone_size: -; cdr3_aa: CASSLSGGWDKNIQYF; cdr3_nt: TGTGCCAGCAGTTTATCGGGAGGGTGGGACAAAAACATTCAGTACTTC
d_call: TRBD1; cdr3_length: 14; v_call: TRBV7-9; j_call: TRBJ1-2; clone_size: -; cdr3_aa: CASSLSTGQYGYTF; cdr3_nt: TGTGCCAGCAGCCTATCGACAGGGCAATATGGCTACACCTTC
d_call: -; cdr3_length: 12; v_call: TRBV2; j_call: TRBJ1-2; clone_size: few; cdr3_aa: CASSVGDYGYTF; cdr3_nt: TGTGCCAGCAGTGTAGGGGACTATGGCTACACCTTC
d_call: -; cdr3_length: 16; v_call: TRBV6-4; j_call: TRBJ1-2; clone_size: -; cdr3_aa: CASSARAGDSNYGYTF; cdr3_nt: TGTGCCAGCAGTGCGCGGGCCGGAGACTCTAACTATGGCTACACCTTC
d_call: TRBD1; cdr3_length: 18; v_call: TRBV2; j_call: TRBJ2-3; clone_size: -; cdr3_aa: CASRFGRGQASVTDTQYF; cdr3_nt: TGTGCCAGCAGGTTCGGCAGGGGGCAGGCTAGCGTAACAGATACGCAGTATTTT
d_call: TRBD1; cdr3_length: 15; v_call: TRBV28; j_call: TRBJ2-2; clone_size: once; cdr3_aa: CASSLRGLNTGELFF; cdr3_nt: TGTGCCAGCAGTCTCAGGGGGCTGAACACCGGGGAGCTGTTTTTT
d_call: -; cdr3_length: 15; v_call: TRBV7-9; j_call: TRBJ2-1; clone_size: -; cdr3_aa: CASIQGGEPYNEQFF; cdr3_nt: TGTGCCAGCATCCAAGGGGGTGAACCCTACAATGAGCAGTTCTTC
d_call: -; cdr3_length: 13; v_call: TRBV30; j_call: TRBJ2-1; clone_size: -; cdr3_aa: CAWSVSTDSEQFF; cdr3_nt: TGTGCCTGGAGTGTATCGACAGATAGTGAGCAGTTCTTC
d_call: TRBD1; cdr3_length: 17; v_call: TRBV5-5; j_call: TRBJ1-2; clone_size: -; cdr3_aa: CASSPNPTGGASYGYTF; cdr3_nt: TGTGCCAGCAGCCCGAACCCGACAGGGGGCGCATCCTATGGCTACACCTTC
d_call: -; cdr3_length: 15; v_call: TRBV4-3; j_call: TRBJ1-4; clone_size: few; cdr3_aa: CASSKRVQSNEKLFF; cdr3_nt: TGCGCCAGCAGCAAGCGGGTACAGAGTAATGAAAAACTGTTTTTT
d_call: -; cdr3_length: 12; v_call: TRBV7-2; j_call: TRBJ2-3; clone_size: -; cdr3_aa: CASSGGGDTQYF; cdr3_nt: TGTGCCAGCAGCGGAGGAGGTGATACGCAGTATTTT
d_call: TRBD2; cdr3_length: 13; v_call: TRBV7-9; j_call: TRBJ2-3; clone_size: -; cdr3_aa: CASSLEGLAPQYF; cdr3_nt: TGTGCCAGCAGCTTAGAGGGACTAGCGCCGCAGTATTTT
d_call: -; cdr3_length: 15; v_call: TRBV7-2; j_call: TRBJ2-4; clone_size: -; cdr3_aa: CASSLGRGAKNIQYF; cdr3_nt: TGTGCCAGCAGCCTCGGGAGAGGGGCCAAAAACATTCAGTACTTC
d_call: TRBD1; cdr3_length: 15; v_call: TRBV12-5; j_call: TRBJ2-3; clone_size: -; cdr3_aa: CASALQGAATDTQYF; cdr3_nt: TGTGCTAGTGCCCTACAGGGGGCCGCGACAGATACGCAGTATTTT
d_call: TRBD2; cdr3_length: 17; v_call: TRBV15; j_call: TRBJ2-1; clone_size: -; cdr3_aa: CATSRRTSGTGKNEQFF; cdr3_nt: TGTGCCACCAGCAGACGGACTAGCGGGACGGGAAAGAATGAGCAGTTCTTC
d_call: -; cdr3_length: 15; v_call: TRBV6-1; j_call: TRBJ1-4; clone_size: -; cdr3_aa: CASSALSYPPGKLFF; cdr3_nt: TGTGCCAGCAGTGCTCTCAGCTACCCTCCAGGAAAACTGTTTTTT
d_call: -; cdr3_length: 14; v_call: TRBV2; j_call: TRBJ1-2; clone_size: -; cdr3_aa: CASSEDAGDYGYTF; cdr3_nt: TGTGCCAGCAGTGAAGATGCAGGGGACTATGGCTACACCTTC
d_call: -; cdr3_length: 15; v_call: TRBV11-2; j_call: TRBJ1-4; clone_size: -; cdr3_aa: CASSLRGLANEKLFF; cdr3_nt: TGTGCCAGCAGCTTACGCGGCCTGGCTAATGAAAAACTGTTTTTT
d_call: TRBD1; cdr3_length: 14; v_call: TRBV28; j_call: TRBJ1-5; clone_size: -; cdr3_aa: CASSFDREIQPQHF; cdr3_nt: TGTGCCAGCAGTTTCGACAGGGAGATTCAGCCCCAGCATTTT
d_call: TRBD1; cdr3_length: 14; v_call: TRBV19; j_call: TRBJ1-2; clone_size: -; cdr3_aa: CASSRLTGEYGYTF; cdr3_nt: TGTGCCAGTAGCAGGCTAACAGGGGAGTATGGCTACACCTTC
d_call: -; cdr3_length: 16; v_call: TRBV7-9; j_call: TRBJ2-7; clone_size: -; cdr3_aa: CASSSFTGTKGSEQYF; cdr3_nt: TGTGCCAGCAGCTCTTTTACCGGGACAAAAGGAAGTGAGCAGTACTTC
d_call: TRBD1; cdr3_length: 15; v_call: TRBV11-3; j_call: TRBJ2-2; clone_size: once; cdr3_aa: CASSLVSGGGGELLF; cdr3_nt: TGTGCCAGCAGCTTAGTGTCAGGGGGCGGCGGGGAGCTGCTTTTT
d_call: -; cdr3_length: 15; v_call: TRBV6-5; j_call: TRBJ2-6; clone_size: -; cdr3_aa: CASSYETAGANVLTF; cdr3_nt: TGTGCCAGCAGTTACGAAACAGCTGGGGCCAACGTCCTGACTTTC
d_call: TRBD1; cdr3_length: 14; v_call: TRBV14; j_call: TRBJ1-1; clone_size: -; cdr3_aa: CASNRQGTNTEAFF; cdr3_nt: TGTGCCAGCAATCGACAGGGGACGAACACTGAAGCTTTCTTT
d_call: TRBD2; cdr3_length: 18; v_call: TRBV9; j_call: TRBJ2-4; clone_size: once; cdr3_aa: CASSFNQAGGIAKNIQYF; cdr3_nt: TGTGCCAGCAGCTTCAATCAAGCGGGGGGGATAGCCAAAAACATTCAGTACTTC
d_call: -; cdr3_length: 15; v_call: TRBV7-2; j_call: TRBJ1-1; clone_size: -; cdr3_aa: CASSLGRQVNTEAFF; cdr3_nt: TGTGCCAGCAGCTTAGGTCGCCAGGTAAACACTGAAGCTTTCTTT